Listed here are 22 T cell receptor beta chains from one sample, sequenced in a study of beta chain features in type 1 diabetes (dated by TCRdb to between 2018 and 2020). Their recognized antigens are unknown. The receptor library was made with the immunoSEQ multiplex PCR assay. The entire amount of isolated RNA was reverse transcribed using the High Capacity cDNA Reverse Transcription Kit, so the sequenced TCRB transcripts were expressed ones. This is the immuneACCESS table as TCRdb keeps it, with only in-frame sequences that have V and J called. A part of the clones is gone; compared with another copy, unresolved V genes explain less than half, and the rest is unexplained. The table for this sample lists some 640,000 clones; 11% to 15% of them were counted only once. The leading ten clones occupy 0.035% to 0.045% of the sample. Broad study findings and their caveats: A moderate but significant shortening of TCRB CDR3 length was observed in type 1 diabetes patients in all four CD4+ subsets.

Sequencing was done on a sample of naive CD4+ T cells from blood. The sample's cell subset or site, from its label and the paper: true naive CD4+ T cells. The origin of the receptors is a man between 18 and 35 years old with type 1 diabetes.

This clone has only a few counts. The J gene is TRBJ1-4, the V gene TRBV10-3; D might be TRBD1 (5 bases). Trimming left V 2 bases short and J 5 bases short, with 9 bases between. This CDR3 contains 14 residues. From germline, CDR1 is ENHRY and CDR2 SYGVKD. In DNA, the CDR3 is TGTGCCATCAGTGAGGTACCAGGGAATGAAAAACTGTTTTTT. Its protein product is CAISEVPGNEKLFF.

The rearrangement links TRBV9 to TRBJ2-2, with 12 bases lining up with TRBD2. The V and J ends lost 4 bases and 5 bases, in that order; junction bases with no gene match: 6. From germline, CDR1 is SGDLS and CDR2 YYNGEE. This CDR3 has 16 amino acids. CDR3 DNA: TGTGCCAGCAGCCCAGGACTAGCGGGACTTACCGGGGAGCTGTTTTTT. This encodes CASSPGLAGLTGELFF. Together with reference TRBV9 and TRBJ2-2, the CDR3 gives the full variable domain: DSGVTQTPKHLITATGQRVTLRCSPRSGDLSVYWYQQSLDQGLQFLIQYYNGEERAKGNILERFSAQQFPDLHSELNLSSLELGDSALYFCASSPGLAGLTGELFFGEGSRLTVL.

In nucleotides, the CDR3 is TGTGCCAGCAGCCCAACTTCCCGGGACAGGGAGAACAATGAGCAGTTCTTC. Its translation: CASSPTSRDRENNEQFF. The rearrangement links TRBV7-9 to TRBJ2-1; the match to TRBD1 covers 9 bases. Germline V gene data show CDR1 as SEHNR and CDR2 as FQNEAQ (reference sequence). The V segment lost 5 bases and the J segment 5 bases; nucleotides outside the gene matches: 13. The CDR3 is made up of 17 amino acids.

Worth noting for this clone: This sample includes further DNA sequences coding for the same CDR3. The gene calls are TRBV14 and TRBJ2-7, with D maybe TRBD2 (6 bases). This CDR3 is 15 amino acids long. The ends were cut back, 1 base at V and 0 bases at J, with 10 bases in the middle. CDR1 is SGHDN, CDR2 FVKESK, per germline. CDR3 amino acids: CASSQVAGGSYEQYF. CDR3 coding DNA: TGTGCCAGCAGCCAAGTCGCCGGGGGCTCCTACGAGCAGTACTTC.

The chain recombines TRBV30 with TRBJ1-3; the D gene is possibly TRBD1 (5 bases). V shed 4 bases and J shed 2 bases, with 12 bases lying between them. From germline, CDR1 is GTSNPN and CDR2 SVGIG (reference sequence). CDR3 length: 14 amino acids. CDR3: CAWNGLGPGNTIYF. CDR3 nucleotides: TGTGCCTGGAACGGGCTGGGGCCTGGAAACACCATATATTTT.

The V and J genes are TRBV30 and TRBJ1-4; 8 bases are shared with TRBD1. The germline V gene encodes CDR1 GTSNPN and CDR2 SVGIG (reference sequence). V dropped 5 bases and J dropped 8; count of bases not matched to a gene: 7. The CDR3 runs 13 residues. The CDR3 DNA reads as TGTGCCTGGGCCGCAGGGGGCGCAGAAAAACTGTTTTTT. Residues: CAWAAGGAEKLFF.

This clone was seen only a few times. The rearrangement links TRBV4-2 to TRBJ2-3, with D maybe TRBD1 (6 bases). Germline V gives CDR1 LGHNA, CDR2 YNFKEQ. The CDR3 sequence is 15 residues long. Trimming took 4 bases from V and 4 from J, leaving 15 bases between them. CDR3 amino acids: CASSPGQGRSDTQYF. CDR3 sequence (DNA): TGTGCCAGCAGCCCCGGGCAGGGGAGATCAGATACGCAGTATTTT.

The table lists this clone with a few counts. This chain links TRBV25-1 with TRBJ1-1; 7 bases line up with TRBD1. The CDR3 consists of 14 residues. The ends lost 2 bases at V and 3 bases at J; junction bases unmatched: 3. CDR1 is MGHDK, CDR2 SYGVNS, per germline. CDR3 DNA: TGTGCCAGCAGTGAACCCGACAGGGACACTGAAGCTTTCTTT. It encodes CASSEPDRDTEAFF.

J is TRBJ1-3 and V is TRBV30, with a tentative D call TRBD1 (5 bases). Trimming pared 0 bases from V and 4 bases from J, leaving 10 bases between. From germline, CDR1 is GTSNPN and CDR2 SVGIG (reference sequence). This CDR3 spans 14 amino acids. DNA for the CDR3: TGTGCCTGGAGTGTACTGGGGCTCGGAAACACCATATATTTT. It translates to CAWSVLGLGNTIYF.

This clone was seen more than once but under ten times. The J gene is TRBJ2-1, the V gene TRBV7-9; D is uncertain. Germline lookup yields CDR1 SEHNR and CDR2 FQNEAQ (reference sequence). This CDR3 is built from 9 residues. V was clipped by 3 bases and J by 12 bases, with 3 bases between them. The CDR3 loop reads CASSFGQFF. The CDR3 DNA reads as TGTGCCAGCAGCTTTGGGCAGTTCTTC.

This CDR3 reads CASSPVIDYGYTF. The CDR3 coding sequence is TGTGCCAGCAGCCCAGTTATTGACTATGGCTACACCTTC. This chain connects TRBV11-2 to TRBJ1-2; D gene ambiguous. CDR1 and CDR2 from the germline V gene are SGHAT and FQNNGV. The CDR3 loop spans 13 amino acids. V was trimmed by 5 bases and J by 3 bases, leaving 10 bases between them.

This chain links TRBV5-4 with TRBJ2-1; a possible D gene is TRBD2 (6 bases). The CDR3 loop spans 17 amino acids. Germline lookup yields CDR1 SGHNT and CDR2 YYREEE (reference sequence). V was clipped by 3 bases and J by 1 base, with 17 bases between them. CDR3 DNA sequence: TGTGCCAGCAGCTCTGAAGAGAGGCTAGCGTCCTACAATGAGCAGTTCTTC. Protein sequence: CASSSEERLASYNEQFF.

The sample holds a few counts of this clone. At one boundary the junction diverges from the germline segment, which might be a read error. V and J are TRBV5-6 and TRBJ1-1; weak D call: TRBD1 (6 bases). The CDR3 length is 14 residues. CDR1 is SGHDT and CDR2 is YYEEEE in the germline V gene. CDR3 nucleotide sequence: TGTGCCAGCAGGTTGGACAGCATGAACACTGAAGCTTTCTTT. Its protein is CASRLDSMNTEAFF.

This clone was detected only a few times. This CDR3 reads CASSQAESFNEKLFF. CDR3 DNA: TGTGCCAGCAGCCAAGCAGAAAGTTTCAATGAAAAACTGTTTTTT. The genes are TRBV4-2 and TRBJ1-4; D uncertain. Trimming cost V 1 base and J 5 bases, with 11 bases left between them. Germline V CDR1 and CDR2: LGHNA, YNFKEQ. This CDR3 has 15 amino acids.

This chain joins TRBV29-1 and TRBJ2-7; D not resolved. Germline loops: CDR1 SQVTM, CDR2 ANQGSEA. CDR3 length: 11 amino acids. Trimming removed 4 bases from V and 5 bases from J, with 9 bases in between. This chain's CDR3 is CSVGNANEQYF. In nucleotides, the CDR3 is TGCAGCGTTGGGAATGCGAACGAGCAGTACTTC.

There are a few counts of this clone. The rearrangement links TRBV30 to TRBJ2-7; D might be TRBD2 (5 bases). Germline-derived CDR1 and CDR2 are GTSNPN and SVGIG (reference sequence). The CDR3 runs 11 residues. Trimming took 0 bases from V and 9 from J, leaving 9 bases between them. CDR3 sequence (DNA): TGTGCCTGGAGTGTTCGTGGGAGGCAGTACTTC. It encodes CAWSVRGRQYF.

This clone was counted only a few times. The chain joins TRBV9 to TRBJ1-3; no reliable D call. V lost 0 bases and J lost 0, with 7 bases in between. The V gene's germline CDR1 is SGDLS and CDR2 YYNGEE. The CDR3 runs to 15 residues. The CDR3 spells CASSVADSSGNTIYF. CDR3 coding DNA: TGTGCCAGCAGCGTAGCGGATAGCTCTGGAAACACCATATATTTT. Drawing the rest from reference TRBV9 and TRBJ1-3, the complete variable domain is DSGVTQTPKHLITATGQRVTLRCSPRSGDLSVYWYQQSLDQGLQFLIQYYNGEERAKGNILERFSAQQFPDLHSELNLSSLELGDSALYFCASSVADSSGNTIYFGEGSWLTVV.

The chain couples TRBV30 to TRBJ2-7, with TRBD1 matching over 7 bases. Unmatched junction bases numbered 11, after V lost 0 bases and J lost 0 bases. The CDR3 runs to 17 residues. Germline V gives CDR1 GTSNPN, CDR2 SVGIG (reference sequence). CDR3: CAWSVRRGQPNSYEQYF. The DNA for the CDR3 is TGTGCCTGGAGTGTACGTAGGGGACAGCCGAACTCCTACGAGCAGTACTTC.

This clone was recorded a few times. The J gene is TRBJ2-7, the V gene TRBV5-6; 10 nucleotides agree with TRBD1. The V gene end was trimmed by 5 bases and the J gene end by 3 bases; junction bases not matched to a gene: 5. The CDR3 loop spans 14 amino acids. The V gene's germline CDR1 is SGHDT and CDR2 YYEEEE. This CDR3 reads CASSRDRGYYEQYF. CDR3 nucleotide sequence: TGTGCCAGCAGTAGGGACAGGGGATACTACGAGCAGTACTTC.

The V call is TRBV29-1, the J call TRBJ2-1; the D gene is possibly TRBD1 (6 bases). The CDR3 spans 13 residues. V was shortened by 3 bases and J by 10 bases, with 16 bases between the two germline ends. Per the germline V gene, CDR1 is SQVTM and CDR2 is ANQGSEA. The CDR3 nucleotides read TGCAGCGTTGAGGGCAGCCCCAGGGGAGAGCAGTTCTTC. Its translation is CSVEGSPRGEQFF.

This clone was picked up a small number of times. The CDR3 is CAWSVTISGNTIYF. CDR3 DNA sequence: TGTGCCTGGAGTGTAACCATCTCTGGAAACACCATATATTTT. This chain joins TRBV30 and TRBJ1-3; no clear D gene. CDR1 and CDR2 (germline): GTSNPN, SVGIG (reference sequence). The V and J ends lost 0 bases and 0 bases respectively, with 6 bases between them. This CDR3 contains 14 residues.

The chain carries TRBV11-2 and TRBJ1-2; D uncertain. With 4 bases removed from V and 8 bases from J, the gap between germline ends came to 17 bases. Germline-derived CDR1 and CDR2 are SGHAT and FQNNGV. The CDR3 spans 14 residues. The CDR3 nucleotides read TGTGCCAGCAGCTCCCCTTGGGCGGATGGGGGCTACACCTTC. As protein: CASSSPWADGGYTF. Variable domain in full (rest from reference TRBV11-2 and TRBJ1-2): EAGVAQSPRYKIIEKRQSVAFWCNPISGHATLYWYQQILGQGPKLLIQFQNNGVVDDSQLPKDRFSAERLKGVDSTLKIQPAKLEDSAVYLCASSSPWADGGYTFGSGTRLTVV.